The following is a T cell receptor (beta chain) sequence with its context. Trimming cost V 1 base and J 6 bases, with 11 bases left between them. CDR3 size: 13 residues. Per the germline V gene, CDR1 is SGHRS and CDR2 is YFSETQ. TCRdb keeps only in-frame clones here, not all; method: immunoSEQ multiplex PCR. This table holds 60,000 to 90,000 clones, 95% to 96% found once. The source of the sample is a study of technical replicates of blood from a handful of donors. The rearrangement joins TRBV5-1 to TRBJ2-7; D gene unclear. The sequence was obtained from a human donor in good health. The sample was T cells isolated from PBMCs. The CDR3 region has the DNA TGCGCCAGCAGCTTGAGTTACCAGTTCGAGCAGTACTTC. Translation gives CASSLSYQFEQYF.